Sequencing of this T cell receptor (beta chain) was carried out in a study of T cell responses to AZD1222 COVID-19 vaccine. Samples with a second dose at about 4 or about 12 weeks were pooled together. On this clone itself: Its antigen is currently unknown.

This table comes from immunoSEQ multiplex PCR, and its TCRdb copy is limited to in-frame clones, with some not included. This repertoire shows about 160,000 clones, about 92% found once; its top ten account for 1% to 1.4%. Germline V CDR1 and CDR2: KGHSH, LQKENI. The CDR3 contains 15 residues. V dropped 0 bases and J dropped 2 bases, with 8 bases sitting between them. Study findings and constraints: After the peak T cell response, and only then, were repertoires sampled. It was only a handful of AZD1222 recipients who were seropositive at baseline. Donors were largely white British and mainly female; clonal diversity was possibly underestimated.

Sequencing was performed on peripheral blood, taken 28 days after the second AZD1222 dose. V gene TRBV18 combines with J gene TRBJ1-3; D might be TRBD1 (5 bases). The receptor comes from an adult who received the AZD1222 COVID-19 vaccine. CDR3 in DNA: TGTGCCAGCTCACCACCGACGGGGGCTGGAAACACCATATATTTT. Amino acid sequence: CASSPPTGAGNTIYF.